This T cell receptor beta chain was recovered during a study of T cell changes during pregnancy in multiple sclerosis. Sequencing used immunoSEQ multiplex PCR; TCRdb keeps in-frame clones, though not all of them. The sample carries 13,000 to 15,000 clones, 80% to 90% recorded once. Germline CDR1 is MNHEY and CDR2 is SMNVEV (reference sequence). Trimming left V 4 bases short and J 1 base short, with 4 bases between. CDR3 length: 12 residues. The source was CD8+ T cells from peripheral blood mononuclear cells, collected in the first trimester of pregnancy. This chain connects TRBV27 to TRBJ1-1; D is uncertain. The receptor was isolated from a female donor with multiple sclerosis, enrolled in a pregnancy study. CDR3 nucleotides: TGTGCCAGCAGTTCAGGGAACACTGAAGCTTTCTTT. Translating it yields CASSSGNTEAFF.